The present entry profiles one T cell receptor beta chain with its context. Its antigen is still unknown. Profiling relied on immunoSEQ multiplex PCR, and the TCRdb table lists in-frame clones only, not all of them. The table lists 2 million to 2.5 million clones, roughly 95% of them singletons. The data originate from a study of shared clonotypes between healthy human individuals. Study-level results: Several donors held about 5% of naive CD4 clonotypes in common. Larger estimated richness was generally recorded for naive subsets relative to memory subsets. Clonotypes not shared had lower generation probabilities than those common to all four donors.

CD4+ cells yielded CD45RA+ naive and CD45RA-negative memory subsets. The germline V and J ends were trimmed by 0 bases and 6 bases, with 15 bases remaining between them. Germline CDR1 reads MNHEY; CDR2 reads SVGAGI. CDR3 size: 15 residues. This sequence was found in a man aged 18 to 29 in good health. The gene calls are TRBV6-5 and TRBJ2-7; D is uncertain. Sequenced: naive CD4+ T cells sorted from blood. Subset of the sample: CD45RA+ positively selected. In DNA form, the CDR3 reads TGTGCCAGCAGTTACTCGCGCGAGGCCTTCGGCGAGCAGTACTTC. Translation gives CASSYSREAFGEQYF.